Each of the 3 T cell receptor beta chains below was sequenced from the same sample in a study of blood T cell repertoires in COVID-19 (TCRdb year 2020). Library method: the immunoSEQ multiplex PCR assay. TCRdb's version of the immuneACCESS table is confined to in-frame rearrangements and falls short of the full clone set. An unresolved V gene accounts for under half of the shortfall where checked; the remainder is of unknown origin. This sample lists about 280,000 clones; roughly 85% were detected once. 6% of the sample is taken by the ten largest. Sample: PBMCs or T cells enriched from blood (not recorded which). Receptor source: a woman aged 40 to 55 who had recovered from COVID-19.

CDR3 DNA sequence: TGTGCCAGCTCACCCGTTCTCGGTGAGCAGTTCTTC. Protein sequence: CASSPVLGEQFF. The chain employs TRBV18 and TRBJ2-1, with D hard to call. The CDR3 loop spans 12 amino acids. Germline-derived CDR1 and CDR2 are KGHSH and LQKENI. Trimming left V 3 bases short and J 9 bases short, with 9 bases between.

The rearrangement uses TRBV2 and TRBJ2-7; TRBD1 might be the D (5 bases). The germline V and J ends were trimmed by 6 bases and 2 bases, with 11 bases remaining between them. CDR3 size: 13 residues. The germline V gene encodes CDR1 SNHLY and CDR2 FYNNEI. The CDR3 is CASRDMRPYEQYF. In DNA, the CDR3 is TGTGCCAGCAGGGACATGAGGCCCTACGAGCAGTACTTC.

V and J are TRBV25-1 and TRBJ2-5, with 7 nucleotides matching TRBD2. The CDR3 has 15 residues. V was pared by 3 bases and J by 2 bases, with 6 bases of the junction left unmatched. CDR1 and CDR2 from the germline V gene are MGHDK and SYGVNS. CDR3 in DNA: TGTGCCAGCAGTGATCTAGCGGAACTTCAAGAGACCCAGTACTTC. Protein product: CASSDLAELQETQYF.